The source of this T cell receptor (beta chain) is a study of control samples from healthy donors and cancer patients. The CDR3 totals 15 residues. V was trimmed by 4 bases and J by 5 bases, leaving 18 bases between them. The protocol was immunoSEQ multiplex PCR, while the TCRdb copy is restricted to in-frame clones and leaves out a portion. This table has approximately 170,000 clones, approximately 90% appearing once. This clone was seen once. The TCR comes from a woman in her thirties in good health. The chain combines TRBV23-1 with TRBJ2-7, with D possibly being TRBD1 or TRBD2 (5 bases each). TRBV23-1 is labeled an ORF, and its function is uncertain. Input material: blood. CDR3 in amino acids: CASSPGAGHLHEQYF. The CDR3 bases are TGCGCCAGCAGTCCCGGGGCAGGGCACCTTCACGAGCAGTACTTC.